The rows below give T cell receptor beta chains drawn from one sample of a study of T cell responses to AZD1222 COVID-19 vaccine. Data came from immunoSEQ multiplex PCR; TCRdb stores just in-frame clones and leaves some out. The repertoire holds approximately 150,000 clones, with about 92% as singletons. Sequenced here: peripheral blood, sampled 28 days after the second AZD1222 dose. These receptors all stem from an adult who received the AZD1222 COVID-19 vaccine. Each CDR3 is given with its conserved first and last residue. Fields, in order: J gene, clone size, D gene, V gene, CDR3 protein, CDR3 DNA. D genes are given only for firm matches. Size values are once, few and many counts, or a class for expanded clones, and some rows have none.

TRBJ1-2 NA NA TRBV11-2 CASSDRTQSYGYTF TGTGCCAGCAGCGATCGGACACAAAGCTATGGCTACACCTTC
TRBJ2-7 NA TRBD2 TRBV18 CASSPPRTSPTYEQYF TGTGCCAGCTCACCACCAAGGACTAGCCCCACCTACGAGCAGTACTTC
TRBJ2-7 NA TRBD2 TRBV27 CASSLGTNRYEQYF TGTGCCAGCAGTCTGGGGACTAACCGCTACGAGCAGTACTTC
TRBJ2-3 NA NA TRBV7-8 CASSLAHRDWGYTDTQYF TGTGCCAGCAGCTTAGCCCATCGTGACTGGGGGTACACAGATACGCAGTATTTT
TRBJ2-3 NA TRBD2 TRBV10-2 CASRLTSGSTDTQYF TGCGCCAGCAGACTGACTAGCGGGAGCACAGATACGCAGTATTTT
TRBJ1-5 NA NA TRBV19 CASSGMWQGPSNQPQHF TGTGCCAGTAGTGGCATGTGGCAGGGGCCTAGCAATCAGCCCCAGCATTTT
TRBJ2-2 NA NA TRBV14 CASSQVRDLNTGELFF TGTGCCAGCAGCCAAGTTAGGGATCTTAACACCGGGGAGCTGTTTTTT
TRBJ2-1 NA TRBD2 TRBV24-1 CATSDYGRETYNEQFF TGTGCCACCAGTGATTATGGGAGGGAGACCTACAATGAGCAGTTCTTC
TRBJ1-3 NA NA TRBV5-1 CASSLDVDRLSGNTIYF TGCGCCAGCAGCTTGGATGTGGACAGACTCTCTGGAAACACCATATATTTT
TRBJ2-3 once TRBD2 TRBV5-1 CASTSGRLTDTQYF TGCGCCAGCACTAGCGGGAGGTTGACAGATACGCAGTATTTT
TRBJ2-1 NA TRBD1 TRBV4-3 CASSQETGGLYNEQFF TGCGCCAGCAGCCAAGAGACAGGGGGTCTCTACAATGAGCAGTTCTTC
TRBJ1-6 NA NA TRBV6-5 CASSSRLSPRNSPLHF TGTGCCAGCAGTTCTAGACTCAGCCCAAGAAATTCACCCCTCCACTTT
TRBJ1-1 NA NA TRBV10-3 CAISGNTEAFF TGTGCCATCTCGGGGAACACTGAAGCTTTCTTT
TRBJ2-2 NA NA TRBV9 CASSPAATRNTGELFF TGTGCCAGCAGCCCGGCGGCCACTAGAAACACCGGGGAGCTGTTTTTT
TRBJ2-3 NA TRBD2 TRBV6-2/TRBV6-3 CASSYPSGEGDTQYF TGTGCCAGCAGTTACCCTAGCGGGGAGGGAGATACGCAGTATTTT
TRBJ1-2 NA NA TRBV11-3 CASSLDGDSGGYTF TGTGCCAGCAGCTTAGATGGTGACTCTGGTGGCTACACCTTC
TRBJ1-5 once TRBD1 TRBV9 CASSVRGQPNQPQHF TGTGCCAGCAGCGTGAGGGGGCAGCCCAATCAGCCCCAGCATTTT
TRBJ2-7 NA TRBD1 TRBV5-4 CASSLRGQTYEQYF TGTGCCAGCAGCTTGCGGGGACAGACCTACGAGCAGTACTTC
TRBJ1-5 once NA TRBV30 CAWSEGHNQPQHF TGTGCCTGGAGTGAAGGACATAATCAGCCCCAGCATTTT
TRBJ1-3 NA TRBD1 TRBV5-1 CASSLGGGASGNTIYF TGCGCCAGCAGCTTGGGAGGGGGCGCGTCTGGAAACACCATATATTTT
TRBJ2-7 NA TRBD2 TRBV6-5 CASLAGVYYEQYF TGTGCCAGCCTAGCGGGAGTATACTACGAGCAGTACTTC
TRBJ2-7 NA TRBD2 TRBV7-9 CASGLAGGYEQYF TGTGCCAGCGGACTAGCGGGAGGATACGAGCAGTACTTC
TRBJ1-1 NA NA TRBV19 CASSISPQGNTEAFF TGTGCCAGTAGTATAAGCCCACAGGGGAACACTGAAGCTTTCTTT
TRBJ1-1 NA NA TRBV5-1 CASSLEAGSTEAFF TGCGCCAGCAGCTTGGAGGCCGGGAGCACTGAAGCTTTCTTT
TRBJ2-7 NA NA TRBV5-6 CASSGGEQYF TGTGCCAGCAGCGGCGGGGAGCAGTACTTC
TRBJ2-7 NA TRBD2 TRBV19 CASSKVAGGPIGSYEQYF TGTGCCAGTAGTAAGGTAGCGGGAGGGCCGATCGGGTCCTACGAGCAGTACTTC
TRBJ2-7 once TRBD2 TRBV7-2 CASSHGLAGYEQYF TGTGCCAGCAGCCACGGACTAGCGGGGTACGAGCAGTACTTC
TRBJ1-3 NA NA TRBV2 CASRSAISGNTIYF TGTGCCAGCAGATCAGCTATCTCTGGAAACACCATATATTTT
TRBJ1-1 NA TRBD1 TRBV5-1 CASSPDRGNTEAFF TGCGCCAGCAGCCCGGACAGGGGGAACACTGAAGCTTTCTTT
TRBJ2-5 few NA TRBV30 CAWSSGWPGVQETQYF TGTGCCTGGAGCTCCGGGTGGCCGGGAGTACAAGAGACCCAGTACTTC
TRBJ1-2 once NA TRBV11-3 CASSFGGDYGYTF TGTGCCAGCAGCTTCGGGGGGGACTATGGCTACACCTTC
TRBJ1-3 NA NA TRBV25-1 CASSEGGFSGNTIYF TGTGCCAGCAGTGAGGGAGGCTTCTCTGGAAACACCATATATTTT
TRBJ1-2 NA TRBD1 TRBV6-5 CASVGTDYGYTF TGTGCCAGCGTTGGGACAGACTATGGCTACACCTTC
TRBJ2-1 NA TRBD2 TRBV9 CASSVAGVPNEQFF TGTGCCAGCAGCGTGGCGGGAGTTCCCAATGAGCAGTTCTTC
TRBJ2-1 NA TRBD2 TRBV2 CAIPLAEYNEQFF TGTGCCATCCCACTAGCGGAGTACAATGAGCAGTTCTTC
TRBJ1-1 NA TRBD1 TRBV28 CASSGQGNPEAFF TGTGCCAGCAGTGGACAGGGGAACCCTGAAGCTTTCTTT
TRBJ2-1 once NA TRBV24-1 CATSDIGGAGEQFF TGTGCCACCAGTGATATCGGAGGGGCAGGGGAGCAGTTCTTC
TRBJ2-1 NA TRBD1 TRBV3-1/TRBV3-2 CASSPRQGAWDEQFF TGTGCCAGCAGCCCCCGACAGGGGGCTTGGGATGAGCAGTTCTTC
TRBJ2-2 NA NA TRBV5-5 CASSFTDEGAGELFF TGTGCCAGCAGCTTCACAGACGAGGGGGCCGGGGAGCTGTTTTTT
TRBJ2-1 NA NA TRBV5-4 CASSLGGAYNEQFF TGTGCCAGCAGCTTGGGCGGGGCATACAATGAGCAGTTCTTC
TRBJ2-3 NA TRBD2 TRBV3-1/TRBV3-2 CASSQAGTSHTDTQYF TGTGCCAGCAGCCAAGCGGGGACTAGTCACACAGATACGCAGTATTTT
TRBJ2-5 NA NA TRBV5-1 CASSLAQREETQYF TGCGCCAGCAGCTTGGCCCAGAGGGAAGAGACCCAGTACTTC
TRBJ1-6 NA NA TRBV30 CAWGGQGNSPLHF TGTGCCTGGGGTGGGCAGGGCAATTCACCCCTCCACTTT
TRBJ1-2 NA TRBD1 TRBV30 CAWTETGLFYGYTF TGTGCCTGGACAGAGACAGGGTTGTTCTATGGCTACACCTTC
TRBJ1-5 NA NA TRBV7-2 CASTSGGGSAQPQHF TGTGCCAGCACCTCCGGAGGGGGTTCTGCTCAGCCCCAGCATTTT
TRBJ2-7 NA NA TRBV28 CASSLYANSYEQYF TGTGCCAGCAGTTTATACGCAAACTCCTACGAGCAGTACTTC
TRBJ2-3 NA NA TRBV14 CASSPRLDTQYF TGTGCCAGCAGCCCTCGCTTGGATACGCAGTATTTT
TRBJ1-6 NA NA TRBV19 CASSIFPPNNSPLHF TGTGCCAGTAGTATCTTCCCACCCAATAATTCACCCCTCCACTTT
TRBJ1-4 NA NA TRBV11-3 CASSQGQAEKLFF TGTGCCAGCAGCCAGGGGCAGGCTGAAAAACTGTTTTTT
TRBJ2-7 NA TRBD1 TRBV24-1 CATSDGGQQQYF TGTGCCACCAGTGATGGGGGACAGCAGCAGTACTTC
TRBJ2-7 NA TRBD2 TRBV7-2 CASSSGGAGPSYEQYF TGTGCCAGCAGCTCGGGGGGGGCAGGGCCATCCTACGAGCAGTACTTC